The 30 T cell receptor beta chains given below trace back to one sample, sequenced in a study of cytomegalovirus exposure and HLA in healthy donors. The PCR had 60 Vbeta and 13 Jbeta primers. Repertoires were generated with immunoSEQ multiplex PCR, while TCRdb's copy carries only in-frame clones and drops some. The sample comprises 50,000 to 55,000 clones, around 82% of which are singletons, and approximately 2.5% rests with the top ten. Sequenced sample: PBMCs. The receptors shown here come from a boy younger than 18 in good health and CMV-seropositive.

V and J are TRBV4-1 and TRBJ1-2, with 7 bases identical to TRBD1. The CDR3 runs to 14 residues. Germline trimming cut 2 bases from V and 6 bases from J; bases unmatched to any gene: 6. Germline-derived CDR1 and CDR2 are MGHRA and YSYEKL. Here the CDR3 DNA reads TGCGCCAGCAGCCAACCCACAGGGGCGGATGGCTACACCTTC. Residues: CASSQPTGADGYTF.

V usage is TRBV5-4 and J usage is TRBJ2-5; TRBD2 is a possible D gene (6 bases). The CDR3 runs to 13 residues. Germline values: CDR1 SGHNT, CDR2 YYREEE (reference sequence). The V and J ends lost 4 bases and 5 bases respectively, with 12 bases between them. The CDR3 sequence: CASSAPSGETQYF. The DNA of the CDR3 is TGTGCCAGCAGCGCCCCAAGCGGGGAGACCCAGTACTTC.

This sequence joins TRBV5-4 and TRBJ1-3, with no clear D. Germline lookup yields CDR1 SGHNT and CDR2 YYREEE (reference sequence). This CDR3 has 16 amino acids. The V end lost 2 bases, the J end lost 4 bases, and 16 bases lay between the germline ends. The CDR3 DNA reads TGTGCCAGCAGCTTTACGCTCTCCGGGTACGGAAACACCATATATTTT. It is translated as CASSFTLSGYGNTIYF. Supplemented by reference TRBV5-4 and TRBJ1-3, the full variable domain reads ETGVTQSPTHLIKTRGQQVTLRCSSQSGHNTVSWYQQALGQGPQFIFQYYREEENGRGNFPPRFSGLQFPNYSSELNVNALELDDSALYLCASSFTLSGYGNTIYFGEGSWLTVV.

This clone appeared once. The V gene is TRBV15, the J gene TRBJ1-6, with D tentatively TRBD1 (6 bases). Germline V gene sequence: CDR1 LNHNV, CDR2 YYDKDF (reference sequence). Between the trimmed V and J ends, which lost 0 bases and 8 bases, there was a span of 8 bases. The CDR3 totals 14 residues. This chain's CDR3 is CATSREGGHSPLHF. The CDR3 DNA reads TGTGCCACCAGCAGAGAAGGGGGACATTCACCCCTCCACTTT.

V and J are TRBV10-1 and TRBJ1-2; no firm D call. V lost 10 bases to trimming and J lost 7 bases, with 19 bases between them. CDR1 is WNHNN and CDR2 is SYGVQD in the germline V gene (reference sequence). The CDR3 length is 13 residues. This CDR3 reads CATGPRLLGGYTF. In DNA form, the CDR3 reads TGCGCCACCGGCCCTAGGCTGCTGGGTGGCTACACCTTC.

This chain connects TRBV19 to TRBJ1-1, with 9 bases that match TRBD1. This CDR3 has 15 amino acids. J gave up 9 bases and V 2 bases, and 10 bases lay outside the gene matches. CDR1 and CDR2 from the germline V gene are LNHDA and SQIVND (reference sequence). CDR3 DNA sequence: TGTGCCAGTAGTATACTTCGCTTCGGGACAGGGAAAGCTTTCTTT. This codes for CASSILRFGTGKAFF.

The CDR3 reads CASSQVLRTGELFF. The CDR3 coding sequence is TGCGCCAGCAGCCAAGTCTTGAGAACCGGGGAGCTGTTTTTT. The chain links TRBV4-1 to TRBJ2-2, with D uncertain. Germline V CDR1 and CDR2: MGHRA, YSYEKL. Trimming stripped 1 base from V and 5 bases from J, with 8 bases between. The CDR3 is made up of 14 amino acids.

V gene TRBV2 combines with J gene TRBJ2-1, with D maybe TRBD2 (7 bases). This CDR3 comprises 16 residues. With 8 bases removed from V and 5 bases from J, the gap between germline ends came to 22 bases. Germline V gives CDR1 SNHLY, CDR2 FYNNEI. Here the CDR3 reads CASVQDRTSTDNEQFF. The CDR3 nucleotides are TGTGCCAGCGTTCAAGACAGGACTAGTACGGACAATGAGCAGTTCTTC. Variable domain in full (rest from reference TRBV2 and TRBJ2-1): EPEVTQTPSHQVTQMGQEVILRCVPISNHLYFYWYRQILGQKVEFLVSFYNNEISEKSEIFDDQFSVERPDGSNFTLKIRSTKLEDSAMYFCASVQDRTSTDNEQFFGPGTRLTVL.

A word on this clone: One end of the junction is discordant with germline, which a read error may explain. The identical CDR3 is also encoded by other nucleotide sequences in the sample. V and J are TRBV6-1 and TRBJ1-2, with 7 bases aligning to TRBD1. The CDR3 is 13 amino acids. In germline, CDR1 is MNHNS, CDR2 SASEGT. CDR3 protein: CASRIGKQGSYTF. Here the CDR3 DNA reads TGCGCCAGCAGAATAGGAAAACAGGGGAGCTACACCTTC.

This clone was found a few times. The J gene is TRBJ2-3, the V gene TRBV29-1, with no clear D. Germline V gene sequence: CDR1 SQVTM, CDR2 ANQGSEA. The CDR3 is 13 residues long. The V end was cut by 6 bases, the J end by 2 bases, with 12 bases between. DNA of the CDR3: TGCAGCGTGTTTATAGCTTTCACAGATACGCAGTATTTT. It is translated as CSVFIAFTDTQYF.

The gene calls are TRBV5-6 and TRBJ1-2; no firm D call. V lost 4 bases and J lost 6, with 4 bases in between. Germline lookup yields CDR1 SGHDT and CDR2 YYEEEE. The CDR3 has 10 residues. CDR3 loop: CASSLHGYTF. The CDR3 DNA reads TGTGCCAGCAGCCTACATGGCTACACCTTC.

V usage is TRBV19 and J usage is TRBJ2-3; no firm D call. Trimming removed 5 bases at V and 7 bases at J, with 13 bases between. CDR1 and CDR2 from the germline V gene are LNHDA and SQIVND (reference sequence). This CDR3 is built from 13 residues. CDR3 loop: CASSRPPQNTQYF. Written as DNA, the CDR3 is TGTGCCAGTAGTCGGCCACCACAGAATACGCAGTATTTT. The full variable domain, with the rest looked up from reference TRBV19 and TRBJ2-3, is DGGITQSPKYLFRKEGQNVTLSCEQNLNHDAMYWYRQDPGQGLRLIYYSQIVNDFQKGDIAEGYSVSREKKESFPLTVTSAQKNPTAFYLCASSRPPQNTQYFGPGTRLTVL.

The chain is built from TRBV7-2 and TRBJ2-1, with 7 bases fitting TRBD2. Trimming cost V 6 bases and J 1 base; bases outside gene matches: 3. The V gene's germline CDR1 is SGHTA and CDR2 FQGNSA. The CDR3 totals 14 residues. CDR3 residues: CASSGAGSYNEQFF. The CDR3 DNA is TGTGCCAGCAGTGGAGCGGGGTCCTACAATGAGCAGTTCTTC.

The V call is TRBV23-1, the J call TRBJ1-2, with D possibly TRBD1 on 5 matching bases. TRBV23-1 carries the ORF label, with uncertain function. The CDR3 covers 17 residues. V lost 4 bases and J lost 7, with 25 bases in between. CDR3 DNA sequence: TGCGCCAGCAGTCTCCTCCAGGCAGGGAAGGGCCCAAGTGGCTACACCTTC. Its protein is CASSLLQAGKGPSGYTF.

There are a few counts of this clone. The chain couples TRBV7-9 to TRBJ1-2; 7 bases agree with TRBD1. Germline V gene lookup returns CDR1 SEHNR and CDR2 FQNEAQ (reference sequence). The ends lost 4 bases at V and 2 bases at J; junction bases unmatched: 4. The CDR3 totals 14 residues. CDR3 coding DNA: TGTGCCAGCAGCTATGGACAGGAGAACTATGGCTACACCTTC. Encoded protein: CASSYGQENYGYTF.

The V and J genes are TRBV6-6 and TRBJ2-7; perhaps TRBD1 as D (6 bases). The CDR3 contains 14 residues. The V end lost 4 bases, the J end lost 5 bases, and 15 bases lay between the germline ends. Per germline, CDR1 MNHNY and CDR2 SVGAGI (reference sequence). The CDR3 DNA sequence: TGTGCCAGCAGTTTAGGGGGAAGGATTGACGAGCAGTACTTC. Translating it yields CASSLGGRIDEQYF.

The chain uses TRBV6-5 and TRBJ2-1, with TRBD1 identical over 9 bases. Trimming removed 6 bases from V and 4 bases from J; junction bases left unmatched: 7. This CDR3 has 15 amino acids. The germline CDR1 and CDR2 sequences are MNHEY and SVGAGI. The CDR3 protein is CASRDTGGGYNEQFF. CDR3 sequence (DNA): TGTGCCAGCAGGGATACAGGGGGCGGGTACAATGAGCAGTTCTTC.

Worth noting for this clone: One end of the junction does not line up with germline, which may come from a read error. The rearrangement joins TRBV7-9 to TRBJ1-1; 7 positions agree with TRBD1. Germline assignment: CDR1 SEHNR and CDR2 FQNEAQ (reference sequence). This CDR3 is built from 17 residues. CDR3 DNA: TGTGCCAGCAGCTTAGTCGGGACAGCCCGGGAGAACACTGGAGCTTTCTTT. Residues: CASSLVGTARENTGAFF.

The rearrangement links TRBV15 to TRBJ2-7; 9 nucleotides agree with TRBD2. Germline trimming cut 0 bases from V and 2 bases from J; bases unmatched to any gene: 14. Germline CDR1 reads LNHNV; CDR2 reads YYDKDF (reference sequence). This CDR3 comprises 19 residues. CDR3 protein: CATSRDGGRLAELTYEQYF. In DNA, the CDR3 is TGTGCCACCAGCAGAGATGGGGGTAGACTAGCGGAATTAACCTACGAGCAGTACTTC. The full variable domain, in which reference TRBV15 and TRBJ2-7 provide the parts outside the CDR3, is DAMVIQNPRYQVTQFGKPVTLSCSQTLNHNVMYWYQQKSSQAPKLLFHYYDKDFNNEADTPDNFQSRRPNTSFCFLDIRSPGLGDTAMYLCATSRDGGRLAELTYEQYFGPGTRLTVT.

The V gene is TRBV10-2, the J gene TRBJ1-5, with D hard to call. Trimming removed 3 bases at V and 4 bases at J, with 10 bases between. Germline-derived CDR1 and CDR2 are WSHSY and SAAADI. This CDR3 has 14 amino acids. The CDR3 sequence is CASSDQAGNQPQHF. The DNA for the CDR3 is TGCGCCAGCAGTGATCAGGCAGGTAATCAGCCCCAGCATTTT.

The chain couples TRBV27 to TRBJ1-2, with 7 bases matching TRBD1. Germline CDR1 reads MNHEY; CDR2 reads SMNVEV (reference sequence). The CDR3 has 14 amino acids. V lost 3 bases, J lost 2 bases, and 3 bases stayed unmatched. CDR3 sequence (DNA): TGTGCCAGCAGTTTCTCAGGGGGAAACTATGGCTACACCTTC. Amino acids: CASSFSGGNYGYTF.

The rearrangement joins TRBV6-6 to TRBJ2-1; D unresolved. Germline CDR1 reads MNHNY; CDR2 reads SVGAGI (reference sequence). CDR3 length equals 14 residues. V was cut by 0 bases and J by 7 bases, with 10 bases left in between. The CDR3 DNA is TGTGCCAGCAGTTACTCCCCCGTAAAAAATGAGCAGTTCTTC. As protein: CASSYSPVKNEQFF.

This clone was seen a few times. The V and J genes are TRBV7-9 and TRBJ2-1, with 10 bases fitting TRBD1. In germline, CDR1 is SEHNR, CDR2 FQNEAQ (reference sequence). This CDR3 contains 15 residues. Trimming at V came to 9 bases and at J to 6 bases, leaving 11 bases not matched to a gene. CDR3 nucleotide sequence: TGTGCCAGTCATCCCCGGGACAGGGGCGGCAATGAGCAGTTCTTC. Protein sequence: CASHPRDRGGNEQFF.

This clone appeared a single time. This rearrangement joins TRBV29-1 to TRBJ1-2, with D possibly matching TRBD1 (5 bases). Germline values: CDR1 SQVTM, CDR2 ANQGSEA. The CDR3 totals 13 residues. Trimming cost V 6 bases and J 2 bases, with 13 bases left between them. The CDR3 loop reads CSVYKPGNYGYTF. The CDR3, as DNA: TGCAGCGTCTATAAGCCAGGGAACTATGGCTACACCTTC.

The chain couples TRBV6-1 to TRBJ2-7, with 9 bases matching TRBD2. After removal of 7 bases from V and 2 bases from J, the junction contained 9 bases not matched to a gene. This CDR3 contains 15 residues. Germline CDR1 reads MNHNS; CDR2 reads SASEGT. The CDR3 nucleotides are TGTGCCAGCATCGAGTTAGCGGGGGCCCCCTACGAGCAGTACTTC. The encoded protein is CASIELAGAPYEQYF.

The rearrangement joins TRBV13 to TRBJ2-1; TRBD1 matches 8 bases. V lost 5 bases, J lost 8 bases, and 2 bases stayed unmatched. From germline, CDR1 is PRHDT and CDR2 FYEKMQ (reference sequence). This CDR3 spans 12 amino acids. The CDR3 reads CASSQGAYEQFF. The CDR3 coding sequence is TGTGCCAGCAGCCAGGGGGCCTATGAGCAGTTCTTC.

Turning to this clone: Other DNA sequences within the sample encode an identical CDR3. The rearrangement links TRBV19 to TRBJ2-5, with 7 bases fitting TRBD2. Losses at the gene ends were 5 bases for V and 3 bases for J; bases not matched to a gene: 12. The CDR3 is made up of 16 amino acids. The germline V gene has CDR1 LNHDA and CDR2 SQIVND (reference sequence). This CDR3 reads CASSASPGGSKETQYF. CDR3 nucleotides: TGTGCCAGTAGTGCCTCTCCCGGGGGGTCTAAAGAGACCCAGTACTTC.

The chain joins TRBV28 to TRBJ2-7; the D gene is possibly TRBD1 (6 bases). In germline, CDR1 is MDHEN, CDR2 SYDVKM. The length of the CDR3 is 15 residues. V was cut by 3 bases and J by 5 bases, with 17 bases left in between. CDR3 region: CASSFLTDDRNEQYF. DNA of the CDR3: TGTGCCAGCAGTTTTTTGACAGACGACAGGAACGAGCAGTACTTC.

The chain employs TRBV28 and TRBJ2-7; 7 bases map to TRBD2. Germline-derived CDR1 and CDR2 are MDHEN and SYDVKM. With 10 bases clipped from V and 3 bases from J, the junction kept 9 bases outside the gene matches. The CDR3 sequence is 13 residues long. CDR3 nucleotides: TGTGCCAACACAGGCCGGGAGGTCTACGAGCAGTACTTC. Translation gives CANTGREVYEQYF.

The chain links TRBV19 to TRBJ2-7; no clear D. Looked up from germline, CDR1 is LNHDA and CDR2 is SQIVND (reference sequence). V lost 1 base and J 3 bases, leaving 13 bases between the germline ends. The CDR3 contains 15 residues. The CDR3: CASSIGPVLRYEQYF. The CDR3 region has the DNA TGTGCCAGTAGTATAGGCCCCGTTCTGCGCTACGAGCAGTACTTC.